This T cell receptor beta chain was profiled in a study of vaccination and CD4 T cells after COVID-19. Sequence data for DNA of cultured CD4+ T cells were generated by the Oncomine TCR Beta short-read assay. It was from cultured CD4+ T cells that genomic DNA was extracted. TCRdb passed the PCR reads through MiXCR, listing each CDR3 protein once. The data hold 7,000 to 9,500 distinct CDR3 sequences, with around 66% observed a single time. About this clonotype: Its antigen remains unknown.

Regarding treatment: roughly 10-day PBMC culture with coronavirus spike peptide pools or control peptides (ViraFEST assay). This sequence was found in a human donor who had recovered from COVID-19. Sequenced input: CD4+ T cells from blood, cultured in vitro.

CDR3 sequence: CASTNGAAAGYGYTF. In DNA form, the CDR3 reads TGTGCCAGCACCAACGGGGCCGCGGCCGGCTATGGCTACACCTTC. The genes are TRBV6-2 or TRBV6-3 and TRBJ1-2; D is perhaps TRBD1 (5 bases). Germline values: CDR1 MNHEY, CDR2 SVGEGT. The CDR3 length is 15 residues. V was trimmed by 7 bases and J by 4 bases, leaving 19 bases between them.